The 8 T cell receptor beta chains below all came from one sample that was sequenced in a study of T cell changes during pregnancy in multiple sclerosis. Some clones are missing from TCRdb's copy, which holds only in-frame ones; the method was immunoSEQ multiplex PCR. The repertoire consists of some 60,000 clones, with about 94% occurring once and the leading ten covering 2.8%. The material was peripheral blood, obtained in the third trimester of pregnancy. The source of these receptors is a female donor in good health, enrolled as a control in a pregnancy study.

This rearrangement joins TRBV2 to TRBJ1-1, with a weak D call TRBD1 (6 bases). CDR1 and CDR2 (germline): SNHLY, FYNNEI. Trimming pared 6 bases from V and 0 bases from J, leaving 11 bases between. The CDR3 covers 14 residues. The CDR3 coding sequence is TGTGCCAGCAGGTGGGGGCCGGTGAACACTGAAGCTTTCTTT. It is translated as CASRWGPVNTEAFF.

This chain connects TRBV18 to TRBJ1-2, with 8 bases that match TRBD1. V shed 3 bases and J 6 bases; nucleotides not matched to a gene: 6. Germline CDR1 KGHSH, CDR2 LQKENI. The CDR3 loop spans 14 amino acids. CDR3 protein: CASSPDRARDGYTF. The CDR3, as DNA: TGTGCCAGCTCACCGGACAGGGCTAGGGATGGCTACACCTTC.

The chain links TRBV5-5 to TRBJ2-1, with 9 bases identical to TRBD2. The length of the CDR3 is 14 residues. V shed 3 bases and J 10 bases; nucleotides not matched to a gene: 8. CDR1 and CDR2 from the germline V gene are SGHKS and YYEKEE (reference sequence). CDR3 loop: CASSSLAGVGEQFF. The CDR3 DNA follows: TGTGCCAGCAGCTCCTTAGCGGGAGTGGGGGAGCAGTTCTTC.

This clone appeared a single time. The chain is built from TRBV7-6 and TRBJ2-6; D might be TRBD1 (6 bases). This CDR3 has 19 residues. Trimming took 2 bases from V and 0 from J, leaving 17 bases between them. In germline, CDR1 is SGHVS, CDR2 FNYEAQ. The CDR3 sequence is CASSLRGLGRNSGANVLTF. DNA for the CDR3: TGTGCCAGCAGCTTAAGGGGGTTAGGCAGAAACTCTGGGGCCAACGTCCTGACTTTC. Combining the CDR3 with reference TRBV7-6 and TRBJ2-6 gives the whole variable domain GAGVSQSPRYKVTKRGQDVALRCDPISGHVSLYWYRQALGQGPEFLTYFNYEAQQDKSGLPNDRFSAERPEGSISTLTIQRTEQRDSAMYRCASSLRGLGRNSGANVLTFGAGSRLTVL.

Worth noting for this clone: No DNA is shown, since the ends of the CDR3 on it are uncertain; the CDR3 is the one TCRdb lists. This chain uses TRBV9 with TRBJ2-7; TRBD2, the table's D call, lacks a check against the DNA. The V gene's germline CDR1 is SGDLS and CDR2 YYNGEE. The CDR3 comprises 13 residues, both ends counted. The CDR3 sequence: CASSVGGGADLYF.

The chain recombines TRBV27 with TRBJ1-2; a weak D match, TRBD1 (6 bases). The V gene's germline CDR1 is MNHEY and CDR2 SMNVEV (reference sequence). The CDR3 length is 14 residues. V dropped 3 bases and J dropped 4 bases, with 12 bases sitting between them. This CDR3 reads CASSFRNRAYGYTF. In nucleotides, the CDR3 is TGTGCCAGCAGTTTTAGGAACAGGGCCTATGGCTACACCTTC.

This clone is a singleton in its sample. The gene calls are TRBV14 and TRBJ1-2, with D possibly matching TRBD1 (6 bases). The CDR3 covers 18 residues. V was pared by 0 bases and J by 7 bases, with 24 bases between. Per germline, CDR1 SGHDN and CDR2 FVKESK. The CDR3 nucleotides are TGTGCCAGCAGCCAAGATCAAGCCCATCGGGGGGCGCGTAGTGGCTACACCTTC. This translates into CASSQDQAHRGARSGYTF.

This sequence joins TRBV6-6 and TRBJ1-1; unclear D gene. The CDR3 runs to 11 residues. CDR1 is MNHNY and CDR2 is SVGAGI in the germline V gene (reference sequence). Trimming removed 9 bases at V and 0 bases at J, with 5 bases between. The CDR3 nucleotides read TGTGCCAGTACTATGAACACTGAAGCTTTCTTT. Protein product: CASTMNTEAFF.